This T cell receptor (beta chain) appears in the sequencing data of a study of radiotherapy plus CTLA-4 blockade in lung cancer. TCRdb's copy holds only in-frame clones and misses some; the assay was immunoSEQ multiplex PCR. The table lists fewer than 150,000 clones, approximately 84% of them singletons. This CDR3 region has 15 residues. Germline CDR1 MNHNS, CDR2 SASEGT. Trimming removed 6 bases from V and 5 bases from J; junction bases left unmatched: 6. A word on this clone: Antigen specificity is unknown.

General study findings and limits: There was expansion of tumor-derived TCR clones in blood after radiotherapy plus ipilimumab.

The sample here was peripheral blood, taken from a patient treated with radiotherapy plus ipilimumab. The rearrangement joins TRBV6-1 to TRBJ2-1, with 11 bases that match TRBD2. The receptor was isolated from a human donor with non-small cell lung cancer who had a partial response to radiotherapy plus ipilimumab. CDR3 region: CASRGTSGGDNEQFF. CDR3 nucleotide sequence: TGTGCCAGCAGGGGTACTAGCGGGGGAGACAATGAGCAGTTCTTC.